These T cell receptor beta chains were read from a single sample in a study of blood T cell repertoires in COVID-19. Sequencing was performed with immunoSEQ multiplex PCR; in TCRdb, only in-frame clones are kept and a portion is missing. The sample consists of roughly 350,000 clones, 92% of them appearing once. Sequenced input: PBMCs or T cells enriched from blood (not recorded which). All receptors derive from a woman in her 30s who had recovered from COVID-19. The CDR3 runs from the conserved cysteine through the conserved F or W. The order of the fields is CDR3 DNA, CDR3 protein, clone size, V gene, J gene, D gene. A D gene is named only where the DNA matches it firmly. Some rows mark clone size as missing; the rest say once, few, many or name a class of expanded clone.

CDR3 DNA: TGTGCCAGCAGCCCCAAGGGGTTGGAGCAGTACTTC
CDR3 protein: CASSPKGLEQYF
clone size: .
V gene: TRBV5-6
J gene: TRBJ2-7
D gene: .

CDR3 DNA: TGTGCCATCACCCAACAGGGGGGATCTAGCACAGATACGCAGTATTTT
CDR3 protein: CAITQQGGSSTDTQYF
clone size: .
V gene: TRBV10-3
J gene: TRBJ2-3
D gene: TRBD1

CDR3 DNA: TGTGCCTGGAGTGTACACCCCGGCAGGGTGGCCGTCTACCTCCTAACCTTC
CDR3 protein: CAWSVHPGRVAVYLLTF
clone size: .
V gene: TRBV30
J gene: TRBJ1-2
D gene: .

CDR3 DNA: TGTGCCAGCAGTGACTCGGGCGGGGGGGCAGATACGCAGTATTTT
CDR3 protein: CASSDSGGGADTQYF
clone size: many
V gene: TRBV6-4
J gene: TRBJ2-3
D gene: TRBD2

CDR3 DNA: TGCGCCAGCAGTCGCTCAGGGAACCGTGGTGAAAAACTGTTTTTT
CDR3 protein: CASSRSGNRGEKLFF
clone size: .
V gene: TRBV5-1
J gene: TRBJ1-4
D gene: .

CDR3 DNA: TGTGCCACCAGTGATTTGGGACAGGAGGGAACAGATACGCAGTATTTT
CDR3 protein: CATSDLGQEGTDTQYF
clone size: .
V gene: TRBV24-1
J gene: TRBJ2-3
D gene: .

CDR3 DNA: TGTGCCACCAGTGATTACCAGAGGGGCTACACCTTC
CDR3 protein: CATSDYQRGYTF
clone size: .
V gene: TRBV24-1
J gene: TRBJ1-2
D gene: .

CDR3 DNA: TGTGCCAGCAGTTTCCTTGTTGGCGGGCCCCTCCACTTT
CDR3 protein: CASSFLVGGPLHF
clone size: .
V gene: TRBV12-3/TRBV12-4
J gene: TRBJ1-6
D gene: .

CDR3 DNA: TGTGCCAGCAGCGGGGGGGGTGGCAATCAGCCCCAGCATTTT
CDR3 protein: CASSGGGGNQPQHF
clone size: .
V gene: TRBV5-6
J gene: TRBJ1-5
D gene: .

CDR3 DNA: TGTGCCAGCAGCCCCGGGCAGGGAAACTATGGCTACACCTTC
CDR3 protein: CASSPGQGNYGYTF
clone size: .
V gene: TRBV5-6
J gene: TRBJ1-2
D gene: .

CDR3 DNA: TGTGCCAGCAGAGGGGCTGGGGCCAACGTCCTGACTTTC
CDR3 protein: CASRGAGANVLTF
clone size: .
V gene: TRBV6-4
J gene: TRBJ2-6
D gene: .

CDR3 DNA: TGTGCCAGCAGATTACAGGGCAGGGTCCAAGAGACCCAGTACTTC
CDR3 protein: CASRLQGRVQETQYF
clone size: .
V gene: TRBV27
J gene: TRBJ2-5
D gene: .

CDR3 DNA: TGTGCCAGCAGCCCCCCTGGGGACTCTGAAGCTTTCTTT
CDR3 protein: CASSPPGDSEAFF
clone size: .
V gene: TRBV7-9
J gene: TRBJ1-1
D gene: .

CDR3 DNA: TGTGCCAGCAACAAAAACACAGATACGCAGTATTTT
CDR3 protein: CASNKNTDTQYF
clone size: .
V gene: TRBV5-4
J gene: TRBJ2-3
D gene: .

CDR3 DNA: TGTGCCAGCAGCGGGACAGGGGGCAATCAGCCCCAGCATTTT
CDR3 protein: CASSGTGGNQPQHF
clone size: .
V gene: TRBV2
J gene: TRBJ1-5
D gene: TRBD1

CDR3 DNA: TGTGCCAGCAGTTCAGGGGCCGCTGGAAACACCATATATTTT
CDR3 protein: CASSSGAAGNTIYF
clone size: .
V gene: TRBV28
J gene: TRBJ1-3
D gene: .

CDR3 DNA: TGCGCCAGCAGCCTGACAGGGCTACGAGAGACCCAGTACTTC
CDR3 protein: CASSLTGLRETQYF
clone size: .
V gene: TRBV4-1
J gene: TRBJ2-5
D gene: TRBD1

CDR3 DNA: TGTGCCAGCAGCTTGGGCGGGGAGATGTATGAAAAACTGTTTTTT
CDR3 protein: CASSLGGEMYEKLFF
clone size: .
V gene: TRBV7-9
J gene: TRBJ1-4
D gene: .

CDR3 DNA: TGCAGCGTTGTCGCAGGGGAGAGGCAAGAGACCCAGTACTTC
CDR3 protein: CSVVAGERQETQYF
clone size: few
V gene: TRBV29-1
J gene: TRBJ2-5
D gene: .

CDR3 DNA: TGTGCCAGCAGCCCCCGGGCAACTAATGAAAAACTGTTTTTT
CDR3 protein: CASSPRATNEKLFF
clone size: few
V gene: TRBV5-4
J gene: TRBJ1-4
D gene: .

CDR3 DNA: TGTGCCACAAACCCGCAGGGAGGCTACACTGAAGCTTTCTTT
CDR3 protein: CATNPQGGYTEAFF
clone size: .
V gene: TRBV19
J gene: TRBJ1-1
D gene: .

CDR3 DNA: TGTGCCAGCAGGCCGACAGGCAACGTTAACTATGGCTACACCTTC
CDR3 protein: CASRPTGNVNYGYTF
clone size: .
V gene: TRBV6-5
J gene: TRBJ1-2
D gene: .

CDR3 DNA: TGTGCCAGCAGCCAAGATAGCTGGCGAGAGACCCAGTACTTC
CDR3 protein: CASSQDSWRETQYF
clone size: once
V gene: TRBV14
J gene: TRBJ2-5
D gene: .

CDR3 DNA: TGTGCCAGCAGCTTCGGGACAGGGGACAATGAGCAGTTCTTC
CDR3 protein: CASSFGTGDNEQFF
clone size: few
V gene: TRBV7-9
J gene: TRBJ2-1
D gene: TRBD1

CDR3 DNA: TGTGCCAGCACCCTATTAGGGGGTAACAGGTTCACAGATACGCAGTATTTT
CDR3 protein: CASTLLGGNRFTDTQYF
clone size: .
V gene: TRBV7-2
J gene: TRBJ2-3
D gene: .

CDR3 DNA: TGCGCCAGCAGCCAAGACCCTTACAATGAGCAGTTCTTC
CDR3 protein: CASSQDPYNEQFF
clone size: .
V gene: TRBV4-1
J gene: TRBJ2-1
D gene: .

CDR3 DNA: TGTGCCAGCAGCTTGGGTCAGACTGTCTCTGGAAACACCATATATTTT
CDR3 protein: CASSLGQTVSGNTIYF
clone size: .
V gene: TRBV5-6
J gene: TRBJ1-3
D gene: .

CDR3 DNA: TGTGCCAGCAGTTCCGACGTAGCGGGGCCTACCTACGAGCAGTACTTC
CDR3 protein: CASSSDVAGPTYEQYF
clone size: once
V gene: TRBV6-5
J gene: TRBJ2-7
D gene: TRBD2

CDR3 DNA: TGTGCCAGTAGTCCCCGTCGAACTAATAGCAATCAGCCCCAGCATTTT
CDR3 protein: CASSPRRTNSNQPQHF
clone size: once
V gene: TRBV19
J gene: TRBJ1-5
D gene: .

CDR3 DNA: TGTGCCAGCAGCCAAGATGGCGGGATTTCCAGCTCCTACAATGAGCAGTTCTTC
CDR3 protein: CASSQDGGISSSYNEQFF
clone size: .
V gene: TRBV4-2
J gene: TRBJ2-1
D gene: .

CDR3 DNA: TGTGCCAGTAGAAGCGTTAATAATTCACCCCTCCACTTT
CDR3 protein: CASRSVNNSPLHF
clone size: .
V gene: TRBV19
J gene: TRBJ1-6
D gene: .

CDR3 DNA: TGCGCCAGCAGCCGAGGACAGGGGACTGAAAAACTGTTTTTT
CDR3 protein: CASSRGQGTEKLFF
clone size: once
V gene: TRBV4-3
J gene: TRBJ1-4
D gene: TRBD1

CDR3 DNA: TGTGCCAGCAGTTTCGGGGATAGCTCCTACGAGCAGTACTTC
CDR3 protein: CASSFGDSSYEQYF
clone size: .
V gene: TRBV27
J gene: TRBJ2-7
D gene: .

CDR3 DNA: TGTGCCAGCAGCTTATCAGGGTTACAGCCCCAGCATTTT
CDR3 protein: CASSLSGLQPQHF
clone size: .
V gene: TRBV7-2
J gene: TRBJ1-5
D gene: .

CDR3 DNA: TGTGCCAGCAGTACAGGGACCGCAAGCCGGGGCTACACCTTC
CDR3 protein: CASSTGTASRGYTF
clone size: .
V gene: TRBV28
J gene: TRBJ1-2
D gene: .

CDR3 DNA: TGTGCCAGCAGCTTCGGACAGGGAAGTTATCAGCCCCAGCATTTT
CDR3 protein: CASSFGQGSYQPQHF
clone size: .
V gene: TRBV5-6
J gene: TRBJ1-5
D gene: TRBD1

CDR3 DNA: TGTGCCAGCAGCCACGGACTAGCGGGTTCCTACGAGCAGTACTTC
CDR3 protein: CASSHGLAGSYEQYF
clone size: .
V gene: TRBV7-2
J gene: TRBJ2-7
D gene: TRBD2

CDR3 DNA: TGTGCCAGCAGCCCCCCCGGGAACACTGAAGCTTTCTTT
CDR3 protein: CASSPPGNTEAFF
clone size: .
V gene: TRBV7-2
J gene: TRBJ1-1
D gene: .

CDR3 DNA: TGTGCCAGCAGCATGACAGAGACCTATGGCTACACCTTC
CDR3 protein: CASSMTETYGYTF
clone size: .
V gene: TRBV7-2
J gene: TRBJ1-2
D gene: .

CDR3 DNA: TGTGCCAGCAGCTTATCAGGACAGGGAGACGAGCAGTACTTC
CDR3 protein: CASSLSGQGDEQYF
clone size: .
V gene: TRBV7-9
J gene: TRBJ2-7
D gene: TRBD1

CDR3 DNA: TGCGCCAGCAGTCAAACTAGCGGGAGCTACAATGAGCAGTTCTTC
CDR3 protein: CASSQTSGSYNEQFF
clone size: .
V gene: TRBV5-1
J gene: TRBJ2-1
D gene: TRBD2

CDR3 DNA: TGTGCCAGCAGCTTAGGACAGGAGTCCTACGAGCAGTACTTC
CDR3 protein: CASSLGQESYEQYF
clone size: once
V gene: TRBV7-8
J gene: TRBJ2-7
D gene: .

CDR3 DNA: TGTGCCAGCAGCTCACAGTTAGGAGGGGGCGGCACAGATACGCAGTATTTT
CDR3 protein: CASSSQLGGGGTDTQYF
clone size: .
V gene: TRBV7-2
J gene: TRBJ2-3
D gene: .

CDR3 DNA: TGTGCCAGCTCACCAGGGGCGGGGTCAGCAACTAATGAAAAACTGTTTTTT
CDR3 protein: CASSPGAGSATNEKLFF
clone size: .
V gene: TRBV18
J gene: TRBJ1-4
D gene: .

CDR3 DNA: TGTGCCAGCAGCCGAGGAGGCTCGTTGGAGACCCAGTACTTC
CDR3 protein: CASSRGGSLETQYF
clone size: .
V gene: TRBV7-3
J gene: TRBJ2-5
D gene: .

CDR3 DNA: TGCGCCAGCAGCCCCGGAGGCAGCTCCTACGAGCAGTACTTC
CDR3 protein: CASSPGGSSYEQYF
clone size: .
V gene: TRBV4-3
J gene: TRBJ2-7
D gene: .

CDR3 DNA: TGTGCCAGCAGCTTAACCGGAGGAGCGGGAGTCTACGAGCAGTACTTC
CDR3 protein: CASSLTGGAGVYEQYF
clone size: .
V gene: TRBV7-2
J gene: TRBJ2-7
D gene: TRBD2

CDR3 DNA: TGTGCCAGCAGCCCCGGGTGGGATGAGCAGTTCTTC
CDR3 protein: CASSPGWDEQFF
clone size: .
V gene: TRBV7-2
J gene: TRBJ2-1
D gene: .

CDR3 DNA: TGTGCCAGCAGTAGACAGGTCCTTAGTGAAGCTTTCTTT
CDR3 protein: CASSRQVLSEAFF
clone size: .
V gene: TRBV6-2/TRBV6-3
J gene: TRBJ1-1
D gene: .

CDR3 DNA: TGTGCCAGCTCACCACCGGAACCAGGGGCTGGTGGCTACACCTTC
CDR3 protein: CASSPPEPGAGGYTF
clone size: .
V gene: TRBV18
J gene: TRBJ1-2
D gene: .

CDR3 DNA: TGCGCCAGCAGCCAAGTTGGACTAGCGGGAGCCGGGGAGCTGTTTTTT
CDR3 protein: CASSQVGLAGAGELFF
clone size: .
V gene: TRBV4-3
J gene: TRBJ2-2
D gene: TRBD2

CDR3 DNA: TGTGCCAGCAGTGAAGCGGGCAGGGGGCTTGATGGCTACACCTTC
CDR3 protein: CASSEAGRGLDGYTF
clone size: few
V gene: TRBV6-1
J gene: TRBJ1-2
D gene: TRBD1

CDR3 DNA: TGTGCCAGCAGCCAGGGTTATCAGCCCCAGCATTTT
CDR3 protein: CASSQGYQPQHF
clone size: .
V gene: TRBV12-3/TRBV12-4
J gene: TRBJ1-5
D gene: .

CDR3 DNA: TGTGCCAGCAGCTTAGTAGGGACAAGAGAGGATCAGCCCCAGCATTTT
CDR3 protein: CASSLVGTREDQPQHF
clone size: .
V gene: TRBV7-2
J gene: TRBJ1-5
D gene: .

CDR3 DNA: TGTGCCAGCAGCTCGAGGGAGACCCAGTACTTC
CDR3 protein: CASSSRETQYF
clone size: .
V gene: TRBV5-4
J gene: TRBJ2-5
D gene: .

CDR3 DNA: TGTGCCAGCAACCCAGGGCTGCCGAAGAGCACAGATACGCAGTATTTT
CDR3 protein: CASNPGLPKSTDTQYF
clone size: once
V gene: TRBV28
J gene: TRBJ2-3
D gene: .

CDR3 DNA: TGTGCCAGTAGCGGACAGGGAATGAGTAATTCACCCCTCCACTTT
CDR3 protein: CASSGQGMSNSPLHF
clone size: .
V gene: TRBV19
J gene: TRBJ1-6
D gene: TRBD1

CDR3 DNA: TGTGCCAGCAGCCACGACAGGGTCCGTGGTGTCGACCAAGAGACCCAGTACTTC
CDR3 protein: CASSHDRVRGVDQETQYF
clone size: .
V gene: TRBV7-2
J gene: TRBJ2-5
D gene: TRBD1

CDR3 DNA: TGTGCCAGCAGCTTAGTGCAGGAGAACACTGAAGCTTTCTTT
CDR3 protein: CASSLVQENTEAFF
clone size: .
V gene: TRBV7-9
J gene: TRBJ1-1
D gene: .

CDR3 DNA: TGTGCCAGCAGTTACCCACAGGGTAGTGACTATGGCTACACCTTC
CDR3 protein: CASSYPQGSDYGYTF
clone size: .
V gene: TRBV6-5
J gene: TRBJ1-2
D gene: .